This T cell receptor (beta chain) was identified in a study of shared clonotypes between healthy human individuals. Whole-study results and caveats: Clonotypes shared by all four sorted-subset donors had higher generation probabilities than non-shared clonotypes. Richness estimates generally favored naive over memory subsets.

Original methodology: Junction-only immunoSEQ sequences carried no quality scores, so filtering differed. Assay: immunoSEQ multiplex PCR; the TCRdb copy retains only in-frame clones and omits some. V and J calls plus clone size are reproduced from that table; the DNA served to infer D and trimming. Among under 2.5 million clones, roughly 90% were seen once, and the ten largest hold more than 0.35%. Worth noting for this clone: No antigen is known for it.

A split of CD4+ cells into CD45RA+ naive and CD45RA-negative memory subsets was performed. With 3 bases removed from V and 5 bases from J, the gap between germline ends came to 13 bases. The CDR3 runs 15 residues. CDR1 is LGHNA, CDR2 YNFKEQ, per germline. This clonotype was obtained from a man aged 18 to 29 in good health. Some clones in this sample may be carry-over from other donors' samples. The J gene is TRBJ2-2, the V gene TRBV4-2; possible D gene TRBD2, 5 bases. The sequencing input was naive CD4+ T cells from PBMCs. Specified subset: CD45RA+ positively selected. The CDR3 is CASSQTTARTGELFF. CDR3 bases: TGTGCCAGCAGCCAGACTACGGCCAGGACCGGGGAGCTGTTTTTT.